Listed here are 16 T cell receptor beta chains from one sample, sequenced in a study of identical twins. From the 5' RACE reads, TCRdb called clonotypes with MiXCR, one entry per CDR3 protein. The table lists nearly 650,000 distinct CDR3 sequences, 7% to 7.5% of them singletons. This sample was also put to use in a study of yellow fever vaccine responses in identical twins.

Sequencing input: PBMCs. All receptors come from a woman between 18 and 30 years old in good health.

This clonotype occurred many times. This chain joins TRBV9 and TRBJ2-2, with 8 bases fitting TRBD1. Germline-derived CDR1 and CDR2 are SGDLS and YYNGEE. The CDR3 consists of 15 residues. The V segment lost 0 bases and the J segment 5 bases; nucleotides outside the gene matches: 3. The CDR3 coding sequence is TGTGCCAGCAGCGTAGAACAGGGGGTTACCGGGGAGCTGTTTTTT. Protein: CASSVEQGVTGELFF.

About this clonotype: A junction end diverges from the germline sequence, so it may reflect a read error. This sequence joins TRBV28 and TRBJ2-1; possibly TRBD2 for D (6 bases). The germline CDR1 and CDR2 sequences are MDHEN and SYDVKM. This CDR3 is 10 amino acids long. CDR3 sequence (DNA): TGCGGGGGCTCCTACAATGAGCAGTTCTTC. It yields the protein CGGSYNEQFF.

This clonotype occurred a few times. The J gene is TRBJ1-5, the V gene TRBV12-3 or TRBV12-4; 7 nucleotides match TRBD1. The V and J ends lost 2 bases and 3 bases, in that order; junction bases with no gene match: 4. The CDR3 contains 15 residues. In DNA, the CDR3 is TGTGCCAGCAGTTTACAGGGGACAGACAATCAGCCCCAGCATTTT. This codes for CASSLQGTDNQPQHF.

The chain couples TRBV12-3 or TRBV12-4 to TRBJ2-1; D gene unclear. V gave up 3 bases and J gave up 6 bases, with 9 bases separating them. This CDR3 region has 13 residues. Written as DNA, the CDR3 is TGTGCCAGCAGTTTTCTATGGGGCAATGAGCAGTTCTTC. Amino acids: CASSFLWGNEQFF.

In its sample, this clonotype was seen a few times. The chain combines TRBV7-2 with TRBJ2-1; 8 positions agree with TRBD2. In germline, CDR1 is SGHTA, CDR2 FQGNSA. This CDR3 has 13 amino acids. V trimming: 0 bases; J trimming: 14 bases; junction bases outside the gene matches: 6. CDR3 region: CASSLAGGTRKFF. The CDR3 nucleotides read TGTGCCAGCAGCTTAGCGGGTGGGACTAGGAAGTTCTTC.

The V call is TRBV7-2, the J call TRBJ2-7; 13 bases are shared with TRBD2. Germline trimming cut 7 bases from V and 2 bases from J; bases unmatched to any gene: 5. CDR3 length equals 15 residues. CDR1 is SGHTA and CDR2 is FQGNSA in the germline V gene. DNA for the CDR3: TGTGCCAGCAACAATACTAGCGGGAGGGCCTACGAGCAGTACTTC. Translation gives CASNNTSGRAYEQYF. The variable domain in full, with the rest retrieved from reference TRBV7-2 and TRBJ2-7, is GAGVSQSPSNKVTEKGKDVELRCDPISGHTALYWYRQSLGQGLEFLIYFQGNSAPDKSGLPSDRFSAERTGGSVSTLTIQRTQQEDSAVYLCASNNTSGRAYEQYFGPGTRLTVT.

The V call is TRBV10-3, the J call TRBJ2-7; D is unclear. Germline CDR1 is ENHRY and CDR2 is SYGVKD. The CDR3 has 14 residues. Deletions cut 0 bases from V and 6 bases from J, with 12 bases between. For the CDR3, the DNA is TGTGCCATCAGTGAGTCTGAGGAACGGTCCGAGCAGTACGTC. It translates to CAISESEERSEQYV.

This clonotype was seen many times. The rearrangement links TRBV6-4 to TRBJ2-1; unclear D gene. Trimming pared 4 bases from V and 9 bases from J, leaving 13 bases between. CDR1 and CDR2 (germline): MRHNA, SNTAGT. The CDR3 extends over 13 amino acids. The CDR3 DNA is TGTGCCAGCAGTGGTGTATGGGGTCTTGAGCAGTTCTTC. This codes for CASSGVWGLEQFF.

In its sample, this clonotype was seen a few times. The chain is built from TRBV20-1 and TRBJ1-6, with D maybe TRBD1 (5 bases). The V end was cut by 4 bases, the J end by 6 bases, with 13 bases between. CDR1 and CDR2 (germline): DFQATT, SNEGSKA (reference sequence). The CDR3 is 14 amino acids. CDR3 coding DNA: TGCAGTGCTAAAAGGGGAACAACTAATTCACCCCTCCACTTT. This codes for CSAKRGTTNSPLHF.

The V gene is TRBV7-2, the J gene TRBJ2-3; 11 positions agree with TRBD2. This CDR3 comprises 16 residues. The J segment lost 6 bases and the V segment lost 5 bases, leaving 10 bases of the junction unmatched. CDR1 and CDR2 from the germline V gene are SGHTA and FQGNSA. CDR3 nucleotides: TGTGCCAGCAGCCATCGACTAGCGGGGATTACGGATACGCAGTATTTT. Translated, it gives CASSHRLAGITDTQYF. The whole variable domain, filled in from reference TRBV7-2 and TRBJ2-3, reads GAGVSQSPSNKVTEKGKDVELRCDPISGHTALYWYRQSLGQGLEFLIYFQGNSAPDKSGLPSDRFSAERTGGSVSTLTIQRTQQEDSAVYLCASSHRLAGITDTQYFGPGTRLTVL.

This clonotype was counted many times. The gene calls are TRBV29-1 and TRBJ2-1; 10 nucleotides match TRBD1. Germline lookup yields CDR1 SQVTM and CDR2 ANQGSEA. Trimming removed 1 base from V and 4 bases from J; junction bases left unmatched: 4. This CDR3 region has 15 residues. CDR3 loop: CSVEATGGLYNEQFF. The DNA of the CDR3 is TGCAGCGTTGAAGCGACAGGGGGCCTATACAATGAGCAGTTCTTC.

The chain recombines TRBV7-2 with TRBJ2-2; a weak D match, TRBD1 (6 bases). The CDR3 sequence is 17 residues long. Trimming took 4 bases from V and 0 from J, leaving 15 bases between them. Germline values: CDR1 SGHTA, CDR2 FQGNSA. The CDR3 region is CASSSVLGGANTGELFF. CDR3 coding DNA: TGTGCCAGCAGCTCAGTGCTTGGGGGCGCGAACACCGGGGAGCTGTTTTTT.

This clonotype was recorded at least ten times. The CDR3 DNA sequence: TGTGCCAGCAGTTACGGAGGGGTTTATCAGCCCCAGCATTTT. Its translation is CASSYGGVYQPQHF. The rearrangement uses TRBV12-3 or TRBV12-4 and TRBJ1-5, with D maybe TRBD1 (5 bases). The CDR3 has 14 amino acids. Trimming stripped 4 bases from V and 5 bases from J, with 12 bases between.

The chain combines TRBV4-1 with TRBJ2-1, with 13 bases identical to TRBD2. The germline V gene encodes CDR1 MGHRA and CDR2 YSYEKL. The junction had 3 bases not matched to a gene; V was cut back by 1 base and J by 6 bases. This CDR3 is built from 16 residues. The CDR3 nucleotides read TGCGCCAGCAGCCAAGTGGGACTAGCGGGAACCAATGAGCAGTTCTTC. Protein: CASSQVGLAGTNEQFF.

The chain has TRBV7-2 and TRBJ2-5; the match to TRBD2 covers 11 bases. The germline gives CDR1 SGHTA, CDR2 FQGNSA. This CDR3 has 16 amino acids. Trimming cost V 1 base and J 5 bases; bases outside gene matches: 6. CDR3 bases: TGTGCCAGCAGCTTAGTCTCCCTAGCGGGGGGTGAGACCCAGTACTTC. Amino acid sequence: CASSLVSLAGGETQYF.

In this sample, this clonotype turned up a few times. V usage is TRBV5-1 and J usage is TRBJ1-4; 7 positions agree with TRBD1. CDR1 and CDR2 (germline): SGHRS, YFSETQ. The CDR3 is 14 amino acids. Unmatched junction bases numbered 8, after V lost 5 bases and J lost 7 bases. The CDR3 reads CASSTDREVEKLFF. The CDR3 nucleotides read TGCGCCAGCAGTACAGACAGGGAAGTTGAAAAACTGTTTTTT.